These 16 T cell receptor beta chains were sequenced from one sample in a study of shared clonotypes between healthy human individuals. Data came from immunoSEQ multiplex PCR; TCRdb stores just in-frame clones and leaves some out. The sample holds around 750,000 clones; around 72% are singletons and the top ten take under 2%. Sequencing input: memory CD4+ T cells sorted from blood. Specified subset: CD45RA-negative fraction. Receptors were obtained from a woman in her twenties or thirties in good health.

V and J are TRBV7-7 and TRBJ2-3; D might be TRBD2 (7 bases). Per the germline V gene, CDR1 is SSHAT and CDR2 is FNYEAQ (reference sequence). The CDR3 length is 14 residues. The V end was cut by 5 bases, the J end by 9 bases, with 18 bases between. The CDR3 nucleotides are TGTGCCAGCAGCGCTAGGGGGGGATCCCCAACGCAGTATTTT. Protein product: CASSARGGSPTQYF.

This clone came up a few times. The chain employs TRBV27 and TRBJ2-2, with a weak D call TRBD2 (6 bases). V lost 5 bases and J lost 3, with 16 bases in between. The germline V gene has CDR1 MNHEY and CDR2 SMNVEV (reference sequence). This CDR3 has 16 residues. DNA of the CDR3: TGTGCCAGCAGTAGATCCCGGGACTTCTACACCGGGGAGCTGTTTTTT. It translates to CASSRSRDFYTGELFF.

This clone was detected a few times. This chain links TRBV7-9 with TRBJ2-3, with D possibly being TRBD1 or TRBD2 (6 bases each). This CDR3 is 12 amino acids long. The V gene's germline CDR1 is SEHNR and CDR2 FQNEAQ (reference sequence). V was clipped by 5 bases and J by 12 bases, with 15 bases between them. The CDR3 here is CASSTHGGGQYF. CDR3 bases: TGTGCCAGCAGCACCCACGGAGGGGGACAGTATTTT.

This chain joins TRBV5-6 and TRBJ2-3; no clear D gene. The length of the CDR3 is 13 residues. Looked up from germline, CDR1 is SGHDT and CDR2 is YYEEEE. V was trimmed by 1 base and J by 3 bases, leaving 6 bases between them. The CDR3 sequence is CASSLQKTDTQYF. The CDR3 DNA follows: TGTGCCAGCAGCTTGCAGAAAACAGATACGCAGTATTTT.

V gene TRBV5-7 combines with J gene TRBJ1-6, with 7 nucleotides matching TRBD1. TRBV5-7 belongs to the ORF category, with a function that is uncertain. V was clipped by 0 bases and J by 7 bases; unmatched bases: 1. CDR3 length: 14 residues. In DNA, the CDR3 is TGTGCCAGCAGCTTGGACAGGGGCAATTCACCCCTCCACTTT. Translating gives CASSLDRGNSPLHF.

This sequence joins TRBV10-2 and TRBJ1-3, with 9 bases matching TRBD1. Germline V gives CDR1 WSHSY, CDR2 SAAADI. The CDR3 is 15 residues long. The trim removed 5 bases at V and 3 bases at J, leaving 5 bases unmatched. The CDR3 reads CASSTGTGNGNTIYF. DNA for the CDR3: TGCGCCAGCAGTACCGGGACAGGGAATGGAAACACCATATATTTT.

This clone was counted a single time. The V and J genes are TRBV28 and TRBJ2-2; TRBD2 agrees at 9 bases. CDR3 length: 18 amino acids. Germline assignment: CDR1 MDHEN and CDR2 SYDVKM. The V segment lost 3 bases and the J segment 5 bases; nucleotides outside the gene matches: 13. The CDR3 region has the DNA TGTGCCAGCAGTTTGGTAGTAGCGGGAGATGTATGGACCGGGGAGCTGTTTTTT. It encodes CASSLVVAGDVWTGELFF.

The rearrangement joins TRBV27 to TRBJ2-3, with 10 nucleotides matching TRBD2. CDR1 and CDR2 from the germline V gene are MNHEY and SMNVEV (reference sequence). Germline trimming cut 7 bases from V and 4 bases from J; bases unmatched to any gene: 8. The CDR3 length is 15 residues. In nucleotides, the CDR3 is TGTGCCAGCACGACTAGCGGGCAGGGGGCAGATACGCAGTATTTT. Translation: CASTTSGQGADTQYF.

This clone occurred once. The V gene is TRBV4-1, the J gene TRBJ1-1; possibly TRBD1 for D (6 bases). V gave up 2 bases and J gave up 4 bases, with 8 bases separating them. This CDR3 is built from 13 residues. Germline V CDR1 and CDR2: MGHRA, YSYEKL. In DNA form, the CDR3 reads TGCGCCAGCAGCCAACAGGGGACCACTGAAGCTTTCTTT. This codes for CASSQQGTTEAFF.

The table lists this clone with a few counts. The chain recombines TRBV6-1 with TRBJ2-3; D is perhaps TRBD1 or TRBD2 (6 bases each). The CDR3 extends over 14 amino acids. Trimming pared 6 bases from V and 1 base from J, leaving 11 bases between. Germline V CDR1 and CDR2: MNHNS, SASEGT. This CDR3 reads CASRNREGTDTQYF. CDR3 sequence (DNA): TGTGCCAGCAGGAACAGGGAGGGCACAGATACGCAGTATTTT.

V and J are TRBV18 and TRBJ2-5; D is perhaps TRBD2 (6 bases). Germline lookup yields CDR1 KGHSH and CDR2 LQKENI. Trimming took off 1 base at V and 1 base at J, with 10 bases between the two ends. This CDR3 comprises 15 residues. The CDR3 DNA reads TGTGCCAGCTCACCACGGGCGGGGACCCAAGAGACCCAGTACTTC. Encoded protein: CASSPRAGTQETQYF.

The chain employs TRBV19 and TRBJ2-5; a weak D match, TRBD2 (5 bases). Germline lookup yields CDR1 LNHDA and CDR2 SQIVND (reference sequence). The CDR3 runs to 14 residues. The V end lost 3 bases, the J end lost 4 bases, and 12 bases lay between the germline ends. The CDR3 bases are TGTGCCAGTAGTATCAGTAGGGCGGGAGAGACCCAGTACTTC. It is translated as CASSISRAGETQYF.

The chain carries TRBV5-1 and TRBJ2-2; 8 bases align to TRBD1. The CDR3 is 13 amino acids. V shed 4 bases, J shed 8 bases, and the junction held 4 bases outside the gene matches. Germline CDR1 is SGHRS and CDR2 is YFSETQ. CDR3 coding DNA: TGCGCCAGCAGCCTGGACAGGGTGGGGGAGCTGTTTTTT. As protein: CASSLDRVGELFF.

The rearrangement links TRBV11-3 to TRBJ2-1; 12 bases fit TRBD2. Germline values: CDR1 SGHNT, CDR2 YENEEA. The CDR3 runs 16 residues. Trimming removed 5 bases from V and 4 bases from J; junction bases left unmatched: 6. The CDR3 DNA sequence: TGTGCCAGCAGCCTAGGACTAGCGGGATCTTACAATGAGCAGTTCTTC. Translation: CASSLGLAGSYNEQFF.

This clone was picked up a small number of times. V is TRBV7-9 and J is TRBJ1-3; no reliable D call. The germline V gene encodes CDR1 SEHNR and CDR2 FQNEAQ (reference sequence). Trimming cost V 0 bases and J 7 bases, with 7 bases left between them. There are 13 residues in the CDR3. For the CDR3, the DNA is TGTGCCAGCAGCTTAGCAGGGCCCAACACCATATATTTT. It encodes CASSLAGPNTIYF.

The chain has TRBV29-1 and TRBJ2-3; 10 bases are shared with TRBD2. The ends lost 2 bases at V and 1 base at J; junction bases unmatched: 12. Germline CDR1 is SQVTM and CDR2 is ANQGSEA. The CDR3 runs to 18 residues. The CDR3 loop reads CSVENEGGLAGGTDTQYF. The CDR3 DNA is TGCAGCGTTGAAAACGAAGGGGGCCTAGCGGGGGGCACAGATACGCAGTATTTT.